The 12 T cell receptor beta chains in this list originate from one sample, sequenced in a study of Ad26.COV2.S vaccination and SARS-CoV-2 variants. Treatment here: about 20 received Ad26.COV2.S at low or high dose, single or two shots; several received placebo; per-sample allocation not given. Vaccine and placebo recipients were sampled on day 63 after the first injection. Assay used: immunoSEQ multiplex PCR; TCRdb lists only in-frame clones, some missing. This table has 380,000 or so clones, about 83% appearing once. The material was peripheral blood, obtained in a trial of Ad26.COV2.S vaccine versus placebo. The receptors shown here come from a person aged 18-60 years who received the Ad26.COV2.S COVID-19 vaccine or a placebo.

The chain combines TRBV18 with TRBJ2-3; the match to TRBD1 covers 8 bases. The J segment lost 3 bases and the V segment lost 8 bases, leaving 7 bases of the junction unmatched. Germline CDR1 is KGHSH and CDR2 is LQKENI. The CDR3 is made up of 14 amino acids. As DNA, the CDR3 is TGTGCCAGCCACCAGGGGGCGCGAACAGATACGCAGTATTTT. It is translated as CASHQGARTDTQYF.

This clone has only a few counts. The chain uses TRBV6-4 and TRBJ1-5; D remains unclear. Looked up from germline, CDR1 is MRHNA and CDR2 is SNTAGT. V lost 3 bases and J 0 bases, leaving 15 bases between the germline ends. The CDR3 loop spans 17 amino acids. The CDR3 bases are TGTGCCAGCAGTGAATTCTCCGACGGTTATAGCAATCAGCCCCAGCATTTT. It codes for CASSEFSDGYSNQPQHF.

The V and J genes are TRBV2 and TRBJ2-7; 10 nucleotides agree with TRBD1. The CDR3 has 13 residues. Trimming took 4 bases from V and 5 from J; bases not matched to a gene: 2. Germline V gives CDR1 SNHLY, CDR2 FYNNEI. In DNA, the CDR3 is TGTGCCAGCAGTGGTGGGACAGGGGACGAGCAGTACTTC. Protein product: CASSGGTGDEQYF.

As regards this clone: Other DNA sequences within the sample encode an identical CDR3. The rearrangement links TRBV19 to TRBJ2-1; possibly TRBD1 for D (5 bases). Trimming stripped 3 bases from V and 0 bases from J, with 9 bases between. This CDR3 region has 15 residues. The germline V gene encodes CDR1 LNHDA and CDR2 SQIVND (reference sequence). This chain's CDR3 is CASSIQGSSYNEQFF. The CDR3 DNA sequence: TGTGCCAGTAGTATTCAGGGAAGCTCCTACAATGAGCAGTTCTTC.

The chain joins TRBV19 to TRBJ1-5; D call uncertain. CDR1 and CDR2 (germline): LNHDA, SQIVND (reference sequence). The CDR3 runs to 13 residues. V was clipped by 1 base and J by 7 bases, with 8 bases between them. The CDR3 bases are TGTGCCAGTAGTATAGGGGAACGGCAGCCCCAGCATTTT. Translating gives CASSIGERQPQHF.

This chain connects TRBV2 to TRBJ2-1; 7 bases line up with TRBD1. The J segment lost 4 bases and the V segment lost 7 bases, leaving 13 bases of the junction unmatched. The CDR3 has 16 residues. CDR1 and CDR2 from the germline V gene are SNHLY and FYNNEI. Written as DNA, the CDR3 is TGTGCCAGCACGTCGGAAGGGGGACAGCGTTACAATGAGCAGTTCTTC. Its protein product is CASTSEGGQRYNEQFF.

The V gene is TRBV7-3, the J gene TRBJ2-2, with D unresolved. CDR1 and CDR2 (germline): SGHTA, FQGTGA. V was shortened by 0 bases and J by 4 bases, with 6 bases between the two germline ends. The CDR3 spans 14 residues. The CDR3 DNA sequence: TGTGCCAGCAGCTTAACGCCAGGCACCGGGGAGCTGTTTTTT. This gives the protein CASSLTPGTGELFF.

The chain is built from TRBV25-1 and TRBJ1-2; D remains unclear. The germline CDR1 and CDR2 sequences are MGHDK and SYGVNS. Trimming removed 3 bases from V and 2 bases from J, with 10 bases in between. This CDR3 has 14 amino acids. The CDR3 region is CASSDPDGNYGYTF. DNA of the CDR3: TGTGCCAGCAGTGACCCTGACGGGAACTATGGCTACACCTTC.

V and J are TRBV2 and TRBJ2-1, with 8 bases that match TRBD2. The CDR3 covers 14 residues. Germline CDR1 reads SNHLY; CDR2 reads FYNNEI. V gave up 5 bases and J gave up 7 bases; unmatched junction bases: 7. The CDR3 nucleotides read TGTGCCAGCAGTATCCCAGCGGGAGAAAATGAGCAGTTCTTC. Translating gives CASSIPAGENEQFF.

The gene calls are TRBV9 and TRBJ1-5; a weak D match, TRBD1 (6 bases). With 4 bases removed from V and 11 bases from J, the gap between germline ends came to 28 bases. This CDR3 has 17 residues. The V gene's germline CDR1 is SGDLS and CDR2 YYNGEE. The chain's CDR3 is CASSPFFISRGPGAQHF. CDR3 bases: TGTGCCAGCAGCCCGTTTTTTATAAGTCGGGGGCCTGGGGCCCAGCATTTT.

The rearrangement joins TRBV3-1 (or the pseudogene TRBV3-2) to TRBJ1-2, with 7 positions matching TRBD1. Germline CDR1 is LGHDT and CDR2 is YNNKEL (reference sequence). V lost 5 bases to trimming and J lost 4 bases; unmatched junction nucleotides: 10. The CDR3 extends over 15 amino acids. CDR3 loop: CASSSRRQGTYGYTF. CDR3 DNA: TGTGCCAGCAGCAGTAGGCGACAGGGAACCTATGGCTACACCTTC.

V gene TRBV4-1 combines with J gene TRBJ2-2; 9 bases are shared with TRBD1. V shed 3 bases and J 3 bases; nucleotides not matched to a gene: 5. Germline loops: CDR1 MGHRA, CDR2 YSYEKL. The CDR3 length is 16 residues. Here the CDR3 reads CASSQGDRDDTGELFF. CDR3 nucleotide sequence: TGCGCCAGCAGCCAGGGGGACAGGGATGACACCGGGGAGCTGTTTTTT.